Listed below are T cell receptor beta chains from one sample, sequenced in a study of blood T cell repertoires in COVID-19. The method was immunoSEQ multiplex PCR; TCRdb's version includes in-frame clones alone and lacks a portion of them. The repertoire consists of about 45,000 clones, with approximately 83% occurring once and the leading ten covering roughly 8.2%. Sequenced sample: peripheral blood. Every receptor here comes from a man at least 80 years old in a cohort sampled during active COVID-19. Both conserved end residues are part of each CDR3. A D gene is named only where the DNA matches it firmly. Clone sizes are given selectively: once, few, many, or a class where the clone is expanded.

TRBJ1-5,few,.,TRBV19,TGTGCCAGTACTTATACCCCCACGGGAAGAAAAAATCAGCCCCAGCATTTT,CASTYTPTGRKNQPQHF
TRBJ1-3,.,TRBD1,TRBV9,TGTGCCAGCAGCGACCCGGGACAGGGTTTCGGAAACACCATATATTTT,CASSDPGQGFGNTIYF
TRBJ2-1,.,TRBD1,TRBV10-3,TGTGCCATCAGTGGGACAGGGTTCCGAAAGTTCTTC,CAISGTGFRKFF
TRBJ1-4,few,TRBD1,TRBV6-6,TGTGCCAGCAGGCAGGGACAGGCCCTCCTTGAAAAACTGTTTTTT,CASRQGQALLEKLFF
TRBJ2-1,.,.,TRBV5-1,TGCGCCAGCAGCTTACCTGGGGGGACTGAGCAGTTCTTC,CASSLPGGTEQFF
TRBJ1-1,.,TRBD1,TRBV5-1,TGCGCCAGCAGCCGCGGGACAGCTATGAACACTGAAGCTTTCTTT,CASSRGTAMNTEAFF
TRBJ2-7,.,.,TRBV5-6,TGTGCCAGCAGCTTGGGACGGGGGTTGGGGGAGCAGTACTTC,CASSLGRGLGEQYF
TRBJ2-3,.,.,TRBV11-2,TGTGCCACCTCGTTTAACCCAGGAAGCACAGATACGCAGTATTTT,CATSFNPGSTDTQYF
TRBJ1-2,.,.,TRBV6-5,TGTGCCAGCAGTTACTCTAATACAGGTTATGGCTACACCTTC,CASSYSNTGYGYTF
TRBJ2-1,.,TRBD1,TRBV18,TGTGCCAGCTCTGCCGGGACAGACAATGAGCAGTTCTTC,CASSAGTDNEQFF
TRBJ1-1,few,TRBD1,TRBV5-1,TGCGCCAGCAGCGGACAGGGCAACACTGAAGCTTTCTTT,CASSGQGNTEAFF
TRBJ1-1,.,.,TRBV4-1,TGCGCCAGCAGCCAAGGGTCCCTGGTGCTATGGAACACTGAAGCTTTCTTT,CASSQGSLVLWNTEAFF
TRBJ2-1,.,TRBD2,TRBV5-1,TGCGCCAGCAGCCCGGTAGCGGGGCTCTACAATGAGCAGTTCTTC,CASSPVAGLYNEQFF
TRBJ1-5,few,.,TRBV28,TGTGCCAGCAGATCAGGACAGTTAAGCAATCAGCCCCAGCATTTT,CASRSGQLSNQPQHF
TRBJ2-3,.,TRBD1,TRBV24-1,TGTGCCACCAGTGATTTGCTGGACAGGGCGGATACGCAGTATTTT,CATSDLLDRADTQYF
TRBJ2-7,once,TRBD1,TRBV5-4,TGTGCCAGCAGTCAAGCCGGGACAGTCTACGAGCAGTACTTC,CASSQAGTVYEQYF
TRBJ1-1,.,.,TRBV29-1,TGCAGCCCAATGATCAACTTCAGGGCTTTCTTT,CSPMINFRAFF
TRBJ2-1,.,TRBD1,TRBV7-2,TGTGCCAGCAGCCGGGACAGGGGGCAGGACAATGAGCAGTTCTTC,CASSRDRGQDNEQFF
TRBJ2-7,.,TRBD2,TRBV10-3,TGTGCCATCAGTGAGTCGACTAGCGGGAGGAACGAGCAGTACTTC,CAISESTSGRNEQYF
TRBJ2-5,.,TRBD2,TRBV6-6,TGTGCCACCACGGGGGGTCCGGGAGCGAGCCAAGAGACCCAGTACTTC,CATTGGPGASQETQYF
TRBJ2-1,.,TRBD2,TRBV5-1,TGCGCCAGCAGGCGCACCGGGACTAGTAGGAATGAGCAGTTCTTC,CASRRTGTSRNEQFF
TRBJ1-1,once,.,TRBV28,TGTGCCAGCAGCCCCATCGACAGGCGCACTGAAGCTTTCTTT,CASSPIDRRTEAFF
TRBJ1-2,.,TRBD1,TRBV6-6,TGTGCCAGCAGTCGACCCGCGAGGGGCGAGCATGGATGGACAGGGGGCGAGCATCACTATGGCTACACCTTC,CASSRPARGEHGWTGGEHHYGYTF
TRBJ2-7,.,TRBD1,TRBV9,TGTGCCAGCAGCCCCCAAGGACAGGTCGTGTACGAGCAGTACTTC,CASSPQGQVVYEQYF
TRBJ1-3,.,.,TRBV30,TGTGCCTGGAGTGTACAGGTGGCTGGAAACACCATATATTTT,CAWSVQVAGNTIYF
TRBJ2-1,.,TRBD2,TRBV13,TGTGCCAGCAGCCCGCGAACTAGCGGGAGGGGGAATGAGCAGTTCTTC,CASSPRTSGRGNEQFF
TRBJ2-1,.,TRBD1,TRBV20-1,TGCAGTGCCGCCGGGACAGGGGTTCAGTTCTTC,CSAAGTGVQFF
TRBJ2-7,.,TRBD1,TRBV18,TGTGCCAGCTCACCAAGGACAGGGATCTACGAGCAGTACTTC,CASSPRTGIYEQYF
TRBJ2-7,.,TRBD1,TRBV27,TGTGCCAGCAGTTTAACAGGGACAGGGCCCTACGAGCAGTACTTC,CASSLTGTGPYEQYF
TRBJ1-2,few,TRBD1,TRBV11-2,TGTGCCAGCAGAACTTTGGGGGACAGGGGGAGTAACTATGGCTACACCTTC,CASRTLGDRGSNYGYTF
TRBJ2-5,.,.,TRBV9,TGTGCCAGCAGCGCCCGACCCTCTCGTGGGGGGGAGACCCAGTACTTC,CASSARPSRGGETQYF
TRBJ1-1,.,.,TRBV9,TGTGCCAGCAGCGTAAGAGTGGACACTGAAGCTTTCTTT,CASSVRVDTEAFF
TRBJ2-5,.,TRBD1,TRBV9,TGTGCCAGCAGCCGACAGGGATCAGAGACCCAGTACTTC,CASSRQGSETQYF
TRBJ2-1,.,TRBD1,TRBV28,TGTGCCAGCAGTTTAAGGTTCGGGACAGGGAGCAATGAGCAGTTCTTC,CASSLRFGTGSNEQFF
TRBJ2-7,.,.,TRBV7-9,TGTGCCAGCAGTCTAAGTGGACAGAACTACGAGCAGTACTTC,CASSLSGQNYEQYF
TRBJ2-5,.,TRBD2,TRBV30,TGTGCCTGGGGACTAGCGGGGGCCCCTGCGACCCAGTACTTC,CAWGLAGAPATQYF
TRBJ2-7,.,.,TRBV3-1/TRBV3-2,TGTGCCAGCAGCCAAGGGTACACGTCCTACGAGCAGTACTTC,CASSQGYTSYEQYF
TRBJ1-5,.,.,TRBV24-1,.,CAPYQCQGRYSNQPQHF
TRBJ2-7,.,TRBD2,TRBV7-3,TGTGCCAGCAGCTTAGGCGGGGGTCCCTACGAGCAGTACTTC,CASSLGGGPYEQYF
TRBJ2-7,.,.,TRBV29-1,TGCAGCGTTGAAGATGAGACAGGTACCTACGAGCAGTACTTC,CSVEDETGTYEQYF